These T cell receptor beta chains were read from a single sample in a study of CD8 T cells in ankylosing spondylitis. MiXCR, run by TCRdb on the 5' RACE reads, gives a single entry per CDR3 protein. The data hold 200,000 to 250,000 distinct CDR3 sequences, with 6% to 8.5% observed a single time. The specimen was blood, either unsorted or a sorted T cell fraction (not recorded which). These receptors all stem from a male donor with ankylosing spondylitis. The CDR3 runs from the conserved cysteine through the conserved F or W. Size tells how often a clone was seen (once, few, many) or the class of an expanded clone, and some rows leave it out.

len	v_gene	j_gene	abundance	CDR3aa
17	TRBV13	TRBJ1-4	few	CASSGQGTGMSNEKLFF
14	TRBV4-1	TRBJ1-2	many	CASSQQGAGYGYTF
13	TRBV20-1	TRBJ1-1	many	CSARDGMNTEAFF
13	TRBV28	TRBJ1-2	many	CASSAVSNYGYTF
13	TRBV20-1	TRBJ1-1	many	CSARMLGSTEAFF
16	TRBV12-2	TRBJ1-2	NA	CASRSGAIPENYGYTF
17	TRBV15	TRBJ2-2	NA	CATSSGLAGKYTGELFF
14	TRBV7-8	TRBJ1-6	many	CASNDHLRGSPLHF
13	TRBV29-1	TRBJ2-7	many	CSVEAADTYEQYF
14	TRBV20-1	TRBJ2-7	many	CSAKDRGTSYEQYF
16	TRBV18	TRBJ2-7	few	CASSPGSFGGPYEQYF
12	TRBV5-6	TRBJ1-5	many	CASSLPGQPQHF
15	TRBV19	TRBJ2-7	NA	CASKGALAGPYEQYF
13	TRBV20-1	TRBJ2-7	few	CSATAGESYEQYF
18	TRBV11-1	TRBJ2-5	many	CASSLTPTGGEFGETQYF
14	TRBV20-1	TRBJ2-7	many	CSASRTSGTYEQYF
15	TRBV20-1	TRBJ1-2	NA	CSARDRRGAYYGYTF
13	TRBV12-3/TRBV12-4	TRBJ1-1	many	CASSFGMNTEAFF
17	TRBV5-3	TRBJ1-5	NA	CARHGTGTEYSNQPQHF
17	TRBV7-9	TRBJ2-3	many	CASSSFGQGRITDTQYF
13	TRBV20-1	TRBJ2-7	NA	CSARTGGPYEQYF
15	TRBV6-2/TRBV6-3	TRBJ1-6	many	CANQALGTAYSPLHF
15	TRBV9	TRBJ2-5	many	CASSVDLSSGETQYF
13	TRBV10-3	TRBJ2-2	once	CAITDGNTGELFF
12	TRBV27	TRBJ2-5	NA	CASQGRGKTQYF
15	TRBV5-1	TRBJ2-1	many	CASSLVGPLKYEQFF
14	TRBV4-3	TRBJ2-7	NA	CASSLAGTLYEQYF
12	TRBV9	TRBJ2-1	few	CASSRFYNEQFF
18	TRBV11-2	TRBJ2-3	few	CASSLLLGLAGWSDTQYF